The source of this T cell receptor beta chain is a study of T-cell reconstitution after alpha-beta-depleted transplantation in children (dated by TCRdb to about 2016). Background on the whole study: The study quantitatively tracked T-cell immune reconstitution after TCRalphabeta/CD19-depleted allogeneic hematopoietic cell transplantation in children using TCR repertoire profiling.

This clonotype was detected ten times or more. Its antigen remains unidentified. Base quality data are lacking; no much larger clone is found one base away. Trimming leaves V shorter by 3 bases and J shorter by 7 bases, with the junction holding 10 bases beyond the gene matches. Including the terminal cysteine and phenylalanine, the CDR3 comprises 16 residues. Only CDR3 DNA remains: 48 bases, in frame from the first base. CDR1 and CDR2 are drawn from the germline V gene: MDHEN, SYDVKM. Study-level results and caveats: In some patients, high TCRbeta diversity at day 60 was attributed to recipient T cells and intrathymic progenitors that had survived conditioning. About two months after transplant, the apparently early recovery of alphabetaT-cell counts reportedly depended on just several hundred clones that had expanded rapidly and came from non-depleted graft cells. Hyperexpanded clone frequencies declined over subsequent months; after one year, T-cell counts and TCRbeta diversity were mostly attributed to newly produced T cells.

This sample's treatment or condition label indicates: allogeneic hematopoietic cell transplantation with graft depleted of TCRalphabeta T cells and CD19 B cells. The children who served as transplant recipients had been given grafts of TCRalphabeta/CD19-depleted allogeneic hematopoietic cells. The method behind the library was PCR. The sample was run on an Illumina HiSeq 2500. Molecular barcoding was employed in the preparation of TCR libraries, with unique molecular identifiers being used to normalize TCRbeta repertoire quantification. TCRdb took the public reads, trimmed them with fastp at Q25, ran MiXCR for clone calling and kept in-frame beta chains. One record per CDR3 amino acid sequence lists the most common genes and DNA. The sample yields hundreds of thousands of distinct CDR3 sequences; 10% to 15% were counted once. The top ten hold roughly 2.3% of the sample.

The clonotype originates from a male patient aged 10-17 years who had a stem cell transplant for acute myeloid leukemia, so the T cells may come from the graft donor. Sequences were derived from PBMCs, mostly from graft donor cells, sampled 360 days after TCRalphabeta/CD19-depleted stem cell transplant. The V and J genes are TRBV28 and TRBJ1-1; a stretch of 11 junction bases matches TRBD1. The encoded CDR3 is CASSFPWTGGPVEAFF. The DNA reads TGTGCCAGCAGTTTCCCCTGGACAGGGGGCCCGGTTGAAGCTTTCTTT.